The 18 T cell receptor beta chains reported below all come from one sample, sequenced in a study of regulatory T cells in long-lasting Graves disease. Regarding time point: persistent/refractory GD, antithyroid drugs over 5 years with positive TRAb. RNA isolated from PBMCs was used to make the TCR library. Assembly of TCR beta libraries relied on iRepertoire HTBI primers together with Arm-PCR of CDR3 regions. TCRdb independently ran MiXCR on the multiplex PCR reads; one entry per CDR3 protein. There are 600,000 to 850,000 distinct CDR3 sequences in the sample; about 30% occur only once, and roughly 40% lies in the top ten. The source material was peripheral blood mononuclear cells (PBMCs), sampled when the disease was refractory, from a patient treated with antithyroid drugs. These receptors originate from a female donor with Graves disease.

This chain uses TRBV20-1 with TRBJ1-4; 11 bases line up with TRBD1. The germline V gene encodes CDR1 DFQATT and CDR2 SNEGSKA (reference sequence). With V trimmed by 5 bases and J by 3 bases, 5 bases remained unmatched. The CDR3 has 15 amino acids. CDR3: CSAWTGGDPNEKLFF. The CDR3, as DNA: TGCAGTGCTTGGACAGGGGGCGATCCTAATGAAAAACTGTTTTTT.

V usage is TRBV6-2 or TRBV6-3 and J usage is TRBJ2-7; a weak D match, TRBD1 (6 bases). The V gene lost 5 bases and the J gene lost 3 bases, with 17 bases spanning the gap. Germline V gene lookup returns CDR1 MNHEY and CDR2 SVGEGT. CDR3 size: 15 residues. CDR3 DNA sequence: TGTGCCAGCAGTGAAGCAGGGGCGCGGATCTACGAGCAGTACTTC. This encodes CASSEAGARIYEQYF.

About this clonotype: As the CDR3 is not closed by the conserved phenylalanine or tryptophan, this likely results from a read error. The V and J genes are TRBV7-9 and TRBJ1-1; no definite D call. CDR1 SEHNR and CDR2 FQNEAQ come from the germline V gene (reference sequence). The ends were cut back, 5 bases at V and 1 base at J, with 14 bases in the middle. CDR3 length: 15 residues. The CDR3 nucleotides are TGTGCCAGCAGCGGCGGACGGTTGGGGAACACTGAAGCTTTCCTT. Protein product: CASSGGRLGNTEAFL.

The gene calls are TRBV6-2 or TRBV6-3 and TRBJ1-5; D may be TRBD1 (5 bases). From germline, CDR1 is MNHEY and CDR2 SVGEGT. V was clipped by 5 bases and J by 0 bases, with 11 bases between them. CDR3 length equals 15 residues. The CDR3 protein is CASSHRQYSNQPQHF. CDR3 sequence (DNA): TGTGCCAGCAGTCACAGACAGTATAGCAATCAGCCCCAGCATTTT.

This clonotype was counted a few times. This chain connects TRBV7-3 to TRBJ2-2; 10 bases are shared with TRBD2. Germline CDR1 reads SGHTA; CDR2 reads FQGTGA. V dropped 5 bases and J dropped 3; count of bases not matched to a gene: 9. The CDR3 covers 17 residues. The CDR3 sequence is CASSERPGLAYTGELFF. Here the CDR3 DNA reads TGTGCCAGCAGCGAACGACCGGGACTAGCGTACACCGGGGAGCTGTTTTTT.

The gene calls are TRBV12-3 or TRBV12-4 and TRBJ2-2, with D uncertain. V dropped 2 bases and J dropped 0 bases, with 10 bases sitting between them. The CDR3 has 16 amino acids. The CDR3: CASSLSRRANTGELFF. The CDR3, as DNA: TGTGCCAGCAGTTTAAGCCGGAGAGCGAACACCGGGGAGCTGTTTTTT.

This clonotype has more than one count but fewer than ten. The V gene is TRBV11-2, the J gene TRBJ1-1; D is ambiguous. Trimming took off 5 bases at V and 5 bases at J, with 12 bases between the two ends. Germline-derived CDR1 and CDR2 are SGHAT and FQNNGV. This CDR3 has 13 amino acids. CDR3 sequence: CASSLYRSTEAFF. DNA of the CDR3: TGTGCCAGCAGCCTTTACAGAAGTACTGAAGCTTTCTTT.

Ten or more counts support this clonotype. The rearrangement joins TRBV12-3 or TRBV12-4 to TRBJ1-2; the D gene is possibly TRBD1 (5 bases). The ends were cut back, 7 bases at V and 5 bases at J, with 17 bases in the middle. The CDR3 consists of 14 residues. This CDR3 reads CASTSQGRPYGYTF. The CDR3 DNA sequence: TGTGCCAGCACGTCCCAGGGACGACCTTATGGCTACACCTTC.

This chain joins TRBV15 and TRBJ1-4; D not certain. Trimming left V 1 base short and J 8 bases short, with 11 bases between. Per the germline V gene, CDR1 is LNHNV and CDR2 is YYDKDF (reference sequence). The CDR3 has 14 amino acids. CDR3 nucleotide sequence: TGTGCCACCAGCAGAGGGTTCCTAGGCGAAAAACTGTTTTTT. Translating gives CATSRGFLGEKLFF.

This clonotype was seen many times. The chain couples TRBV12-3 or TRBV12-4 to TRBJ2-7; 12 nucleotides line up with TRBD2. This CDR3 has 18 residues. The junction had 10 bases not matched to a gene; V was cut back by 4 bases and J by 0 bases. In DNA, the CDR3 is TGTGCCAGCAGTTCACCCTCTGGACTAGCGGGAAACTCCTACGAGCAGTACTTC. As protein: CASSSPSGLAGNSYEQYF.

There are many counts of this clonotype. The V and J genes are TRBV2 and TRBJ1-1; weak D call: TRBD1 (6 bases). This CDR3 has 13 residues. Germline loops: CDR1 SNHLY, CDR2 FYNNEI. Trimming stripped 7 bases from V and 1 base from J, with 10 bases between. Written as DNA, the CDR3 is TGTGCCAGCACCATGGACAGGAACACTGAAGCTTTCTTT. Translated, it gives CASTMDRNTEAFF.

This clonotype was seen repeatedly, ten times or more. The rearrangement uses TRBV28 and TRBJ1-5, with D possibly TRBD1 on 5 matching bases. Germline V CDR1 and CDR2: MDHEN, SYDVKM. The CDR3 sequence is 16 residues long. V lost 6 bases, J lost 3 bases, and 18 bases lay in between. This CDR3 is CASSLEGSGFNQPQHF. The CDR3 DNA is TGTGCCAGCAGCCTTGAGGGATCAGGGTTCAATCAGCCCCAGCATTTT.

This clonotype turned up a few times. The V and J genes are TRBV28 and TRBJ1-1; weak D call: TRBD1 (5 bases). V lost 5 bases to trimming and J lost 5 bases, with 18 bases between them. There are 15 residues in the CDR3. In germline, CDR1 is MDHEN, CDR2 SYDVKM. This CDR3 is CASSPPTRGSTEAFF. Written as DNA, the CDR3 is TGTGCCAGCAGTCCACCGACACGGGGGTCTACTGAAGCTTTCTTT.

The genes are TRBV19 and TRBJ1-1; maybe TRBD1 (5 bases). Per germline, CDR1 LNHDA and CDR2 SQIVND (reference sequence). The V gene lost 0 bases and the J gene lost 4 bases, with 9 bases spanning the gap. CDR3 length: 14 amino acids. This CDR3 reads CASSIDLGGTEAFF. The CDR3 region has the DNA TGTGCCAGTAGTATAGACCTGGGGGGCACTGAAGCTTTCTTT.

For this clonotype: This may be a read error, as it is one base from a much larger clone. The J gene is TRBJ1-1, the V gene TRBV6-1; 7 nucleotides line up with TRBD1. In germline, CDR1 is MNHNS, CDR2 SASEGT. Trimming removed 3 bases from V and 5 bases from J; junction bases left unmatched: 12. The CDR3 is made up of 16 amino acids. The CDR3: CASSDFLTGIKTEAFF. The CDR3 DNA reads TGTGCCAGCAGTGACTTCCTGACAGGGATAAAGACTGAAGCTTTCTTT.

The rearrangement joins TRBV20-1 to TRBJ1-2, with D perhaps TRBD1 (6 bases). In germline, CDR1 is DFQATT, CDR2 SNEGSKA (reference sequence). The length of the CDR3 is 13 residues. The ends were cut back, 5 bases at V and 4 bases at J, with 14 bases in the middle. The CDR3 protein is CSAPGTSFYGYTF. In DNA, the CDR3 is TGCAGTGCTCCCGGGACATCCTTCTATGGCTACACCTTC.

The chain employs TRBV19 and TRBJ1-5; 12 positions match TRBD1. The germline gives CDR1 LNHDA, CDR2 SQIVND (reference sequence). Trimming cost V 3 bases and J 5 bases; bases outside gene matches: 2. This CDR3 comprises 15 residues. CDR3 protein: CASSIGTGGDQPQHF. CDR3 coding DNA: TGTGCCAGTAGTATTGGGACAGGGGGCGATCAGCCCCAGCATTTT.

CDR3 protein: CASSPGPGQHSEAFF. The DNA of the CDR3 is TGCGCCAGCAGCCCCGGCCCGGGACAGCATTCTGAAGCTTTCTTT. This chain connects TRBV5-1 to TRBJ1-1, with TRBD1 matching 7 bases. The ends lost 4 bases at V and 6 bases at J; junction bases unmatched: 12. CDR3 length: 15 amino acids. The germline gives CDR1 SGHRS, CDR2 YFSETQ.